These T cell receptor beta chains were read from a single sample in a study of blood T cells in healthy people across ages. TCRdb re-called the 5' RACE reads with MiXCR, one entry per CDR3 protein. The table lists about 1.4 million distinct CDR3 sequences, roughly 64% of them singletons. Sequencing used blood. The source of these receptors is a man between 18 and 29 years old in good health. Both conserved end residues are part of each CDR3. The D gene is left open where the match is weak. Clone size is stated in some rows and not others, as once, few, many or a class when expanded.

.	TRBV27	.	12	TRBJ1-2	TGTGCCAGCAGTACCAACACGGGAAGCTACACCTTC	CASSTNTGSYTF
.	TRBV10-3	.	14	TRBJ1-2	TGTACCATCAGTGAGAACAGGAGAGGCTATGGCTACACCTTC	CTISENRRGYGYTF
.	TRBV7-9	.	13	TRBJ2-5	TGTGCCAGCAGCTCTGGCTCCTCGGGAGAGCAGTACTTC	CASSSGSSGEQYF
TRBD1	TRBV29-1	.	15	TRBJ2-3	TGCAGCGTTGGACCGGGACAGGGGAGGACAGATACGCAGTATTTT	CSVGPGQGRTDTQYF
.	TRBV12-3/TRBV12-4	many	11	TRBJ2-3	TGTGCCAGCAGTCGTCGAGATACGCAGTATTTT	CASSRRDTQYF
.	TRBV27	.	18	TRBJ2-5	TGTGCCAGCACCCCGAATACCCCCGTTAGTGCCTTACAAGAGACCCAGTACTTC	CASTPNTPVSALQETQYF
.	TRBV4-1	.	15	TRBJ1-4	TGCGCCAGCAGCCAACGACAGGCTGATAATGAAAAACTGTTTTTT	CASSQRQADNEKLFF
.	TRBV29-1	few	15	TRBJ2-3	TGCAGCGTTGACGGGATGGCCGGGAGCACGGATACGCAGTATTTT	CSVDGMAGSTDTQYF
.	TRBV7-2	few	15	TRBJ2-7	TGTGCCAGCAGCTTGTGGACAGGCGGGAGGAACGAGCAGTACTTC	CASSLWTGGRNEQYF
TRBD2	TRBV5-5	.	14	TRBJ2-7	TGTGCCAGCATAGGACTAGCGAACTCCTACGAGCAGTACTTC	CASIGLANSYEQYF
.	TRBV4-2	.	16	TRBJ2-7	TGTGCCAGCAGCAAGTTCGACCGGGACGGGGCTTACGAGCAGTACTTC	CASSKFDRDGAYEQYF
.	TRBV6-2/TRBV6-3	.	14	TRBJ2-7	TGTGCCAGCAGTTACAGGGGCACTTCCTACGAGCAGTACTTC	CASSYRGTSYEQYF
.	TRBV7-6	.	16	TRBJ2-1	TGTGCCAGCAGCTCTAATACGGGAAGCCTTATATATGAGCAGTTCTTC	CASSSNTGSLIYEQFF
.	TRBV7-9	.	18	TRBJ1-2	TGTACCAGCAGCTTAGCTACCGGACGGATGGACGCTAACTATGGCTACACCTTC	CTSSLATGRMDANYGYTF
TRBD2	TRBV7-8	many	18	TRBJ2-3	TGTGCCAGCAGTTACTACCGGACTAGCGGGGGGAAGACAGATACGCAGTATTTT	CASSYYRTSGGKTDTQYF
.	TRBV10-3	.	14	TRBJ2-7	TGTGCCATCAGTGAGTCGGAAGGTGGCTACGAGCAGTACTTC	CAISESEGGYEQYF
.	TRBV11-2	.	15	TRBJ1-2	TGTGCCAGCAGCTTAGATAGGGCAGGGCGCGCTGGCTACACCTTC	CASSLDRAGRAGYTF
.	TRBV6-1	.	13	TRBJ1-1	TGTGCCAGCATCGGGTCCAGGAACACTGAAGCTTTCTTT	CASIGSRNTEAFF
.	TRBV7-4	.	15	TRBJ2-1	TGTGCCAGCAGCCGCACCGGACTTTCGAGGGAGACCCAGTTCTTC	CASSRTGLSRETQFF
TRBD2	TRBV2	.	16	TRBJ2-3	TGTGCCAGCAGTGAGGCGGGAGGGCCTGGTACAGATACGCAGTATTTT	CASSEAGGPGTDTQYF
.	TRBV25-1	once	14	TRBJ1-4	TGTGCCAGCAGTCAAACAACAACTAATGAAAAACTGTTTTTT	CASSQTTTNEKLFF
.	TRBV7-2	few	16	TRBJ2-1	TGTGCCAGCAGCTTCGGGCCTCCTCCATCCTACAATGAGCAGTTCTTC	CASSFGPPPSYNEQFF
TRBD2	TRBV6-5	.	15	TRBJ2-3	TGTGCCGGCAGTTACTGGCGGGGGAGCACAGATACGCAGTATTTT	CAGSYWRGSTDTQYF
.	TRBV15	.	14	TRBJ1-1	TGTGCCACCAGCAGAGTCCTCAGCGGCTTTGAAGCTTTCTTT	CATSRVLSGFEAFF
.	TRBV4-3	.	15	TRBJ1-2	TGCGCCAGCAGCCAGGATAGGACGGTTAACTATGGCTACACCTTC	CASSQDRTVNYGYTF
.	TRBV5-1	.	13	TRBJ2-4	TGCGCCAGCAGAGGAGCGGAGGAGTGGGAGCAGTACTTC	CASRGAEEWEQYF
TRBD1	TRBV5-1	few	15	TRBJ1-2	TGCGCCAGCAGCCCATGGACAGGGCTAAACTATGGCTACACCTTC	CASSPWTGLNYGYTF